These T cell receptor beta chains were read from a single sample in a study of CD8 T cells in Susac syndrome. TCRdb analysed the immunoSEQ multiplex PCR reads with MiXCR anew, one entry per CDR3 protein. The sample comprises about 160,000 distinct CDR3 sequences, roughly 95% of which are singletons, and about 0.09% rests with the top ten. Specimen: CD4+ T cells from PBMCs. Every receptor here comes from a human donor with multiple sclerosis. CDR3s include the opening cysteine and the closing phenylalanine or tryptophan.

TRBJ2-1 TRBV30 CAWSGYSPSEQFF
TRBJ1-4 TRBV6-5 CASSSLGGAYEKLFF
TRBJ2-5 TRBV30 CAWSVPSGAETQYF
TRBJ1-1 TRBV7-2 CASSPGSANTEAFF
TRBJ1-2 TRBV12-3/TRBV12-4 CASKIQGNYGYTF
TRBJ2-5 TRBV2 CASSEDYGRGIPQETQYF
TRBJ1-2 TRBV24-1 CATSDETGNGYTF
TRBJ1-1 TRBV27 CASVRTGATEAFF
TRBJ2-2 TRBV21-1 CASIPLPLNTGELFF
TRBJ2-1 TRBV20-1 CSAGPGTSGRWVGEQFF
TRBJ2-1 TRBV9 CASSATGSPSVQFF
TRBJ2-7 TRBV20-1 CSAQGWASYYEQYF
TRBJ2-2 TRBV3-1 CASSQGSGQLFF
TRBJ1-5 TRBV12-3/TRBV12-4 CASSFSGDNQPQHF
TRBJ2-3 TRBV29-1 CSVVIGTSTDTQYF
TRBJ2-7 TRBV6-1 CASRRRGELAGAYEQYF
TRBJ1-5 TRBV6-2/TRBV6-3 CASWSVRFDQPQHF
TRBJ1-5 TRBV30 CAWSTGGVGQPQHF
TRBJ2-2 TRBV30 CALDGTSGRTGELFF
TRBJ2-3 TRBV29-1 CSVRKKLAGNFASTDTQYF
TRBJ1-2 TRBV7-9 CASSLGMKGSQQPNYGYTF
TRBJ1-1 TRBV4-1 CASSQEMNTEAFF
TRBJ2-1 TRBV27 CASSPQGAPVTEQFF
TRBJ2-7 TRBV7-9 CASSLGSVEQYF
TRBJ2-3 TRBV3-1 CASTTNIAGISDTQYF
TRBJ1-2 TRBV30 CAWSVPWTGKRHGYTF
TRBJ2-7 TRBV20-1 CSAWEFISYEQYF
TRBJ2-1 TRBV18 CASSSYRLRGNEQFF
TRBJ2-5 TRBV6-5 CASSLLGTGMQETQYF
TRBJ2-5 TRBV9 CASSGGDSLTQYF
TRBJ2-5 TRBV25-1 CASSGGGLKTQYF
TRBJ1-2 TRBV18 CASSPASVYREPRYGYTF
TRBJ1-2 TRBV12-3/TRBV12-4 CASSFGRRDSYGYTF
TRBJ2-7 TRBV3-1 CASSLAGGPAYEQYF
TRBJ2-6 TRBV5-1 CASSLPGSGANVLTF
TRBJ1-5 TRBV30 CAWSVRRVYGSNQPQHF
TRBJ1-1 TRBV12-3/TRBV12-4 CASSTGLGTEAFF
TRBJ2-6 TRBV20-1 CSAPPIQSGANVLTF